Included here is one TCR beta chain sequence, with context. The data were taken from a study of spatial heterogeneity in lung cancer. Time point here: blood at routine non-recurrence follow-up after resection. MiXCR, run by TCRdb on the 5' RACE reads, gives a single entry per CDR3 protein. The profile shows around 100,000 distinct CDR3 sequences, approximately 10% of them singletons. This CDR3 is built from 13 residues. Germline CDR1 is SGHRS and CDR2 is YFSETQ. The V end was cut by 7 bases, the J end by 1 base, with 11 bases between. The chain combines TRBV5-1 with TRBJ1-1; D not resolved. The sample in question was PBMCs, obtained at follow-up. This sequence was found in a female donor with early-stage non-small cell lung cancer. CDR3 coding DNA: TGCGCCAGCTTCGCGCGCTCGAACACTGAAGCTTTCTTT. Translated: CASFARSNTEAFF.